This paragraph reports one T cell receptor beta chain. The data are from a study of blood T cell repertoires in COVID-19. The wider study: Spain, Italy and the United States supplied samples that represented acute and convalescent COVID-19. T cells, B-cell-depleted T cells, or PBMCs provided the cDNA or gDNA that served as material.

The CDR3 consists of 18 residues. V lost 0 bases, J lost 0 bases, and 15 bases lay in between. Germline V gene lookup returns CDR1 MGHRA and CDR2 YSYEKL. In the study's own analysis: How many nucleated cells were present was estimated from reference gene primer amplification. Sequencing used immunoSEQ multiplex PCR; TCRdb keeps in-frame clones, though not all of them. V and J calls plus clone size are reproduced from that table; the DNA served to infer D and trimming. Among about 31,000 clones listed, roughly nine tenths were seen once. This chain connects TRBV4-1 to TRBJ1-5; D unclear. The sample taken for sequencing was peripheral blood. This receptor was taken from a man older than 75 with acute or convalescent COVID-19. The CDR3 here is CASSQDFIGAFSNQPQHF. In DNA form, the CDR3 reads TGCGCCAGCAGCCAAGATTTCATTGGAGCTTTTAGCAATCAGCCCCAGCATTTT.